The rows below give T cell receptor beta chains drawn from one sample of a study of cytotoxic CD8 clonotypes in ibrutinib-treated CLL. Only in-frame clones appear in the TCRdb table, and some are missing; sequencing was by immunoSEQ multiplex PCR. The sample lists 160,000 or so clones, more than 70% occurring once. Specimen: PBMCs, collected at disease progression, from a patient treated with ibrutinib. These receptors were obtained from a human donor with chronic lymphocytic leukemia. CDR3s include the opening cysteine and the closing phenylalanine or tryptophan. The order of the fields is V gene, J gene, D gene, clone size, CDR3 DNA, CDR3 protein. D genes are given only for firm matches. Not all rows give a size; the values are once, few, many and, for expanded clones, a class.

v_call: TRBV21-1
j_call: TRBJ2-3
d_call: .
clone_size: once
cdr3_nt: TGTGCCAGCAGCAACGGCGGGAGGCGGGGAGATACGCAGTATTTT
cdr3_aa: CASSNGGRRGDTQYF

v_call: TRBV5-1
j_call: TRBJ1-5
d_call: .
clone_size: .
cdr3_nt: TGCGCCAGCAGCTCGCTCGGGGGGGCGAATCAGCCCCAGCATTTT
cdr3_aa: CASSSLGGANQPQHF

v_call: TRBV6-5
j_call: TRBJ1-2
d_call: .
clone_size: .
cdr3_nt: TGTGCCAGCAGTTCGGATTATAACTATGGCTACACCTTC
cdr3_aa: CASSSDYNYGYTF

v_call: TRBV19
j_call: TRBJ1-5
d_call: .
clone_size: .
cdr3_nt: TGTGCCAGTACCCGACAGGATTATCAGCCCCAGCATTTT
cdr3_aa: CASTRQDYQPQHF

v_call: TRBV27
j_call: TRBJ2-7
d_call: TRBD2
clone_size: .
cdr3_nt: TGTGCCAGCAGTCCTGGACTAGCGGGGGGCTCCTACGAGCAGTACTTC
cdr3_aa: CASSPGLAGGSYEQYF

v_call: TRBV28
j_call: TRBJ1-2
d_call: .
clone_size: .
cdr3_nt: TGTGCCAGCCGTTTTTCAGTAACAGGCGGTGTTTTTACCTATGGCTACACCTTC
cdr3_aa: CASRFSVTGGVFTYGYTF

v_call: TRBV19
j_call: TRBJ2-5
d_call: .
clone_size: few
cdr3_nt: TGTGCCAGTAGTAGGGACCAAGAGACCCAGTACTTC
cdr3_aa: CASSRDQETQYF

v_call: TRBV5-1
j_call: TRBJ2-3
d_call: TRBD1
clone_size: .
cdr3_nt: TGCGCCAGCAGTTGGGGACAGGGGGGTGGAGATACGCAGTATTTT
cdr3_aa: CASSWGQGGGDTQYF

v_call: TRBV23-1
j_call: TRBJ2-3
d_call: .
clone_size: .
cdr3_nt: TGCGCCAGCAAGCGGTGGGACACAGATACGCAGTATTTT
cdr3_aa: CASKRWDTDTQYF

v_call: TRBV19
j_call: TRBJ1-2
d_call: TRBD1
clone_size: .
cdr3_nt: TGTGCCAGTAGTACCGACAGGGGGAACTATGGCTACACCTTC
cdr3_aa: CASSTDRGNYGYTF

v_call: TRBV5-4
j_call: TRBJ1-1
d_call: .
clone_size: .
cdr3_nt: TGTGCCAGCAGTTTGGAGGGTTATGAGGCTGAAGCTTTCTTT
cdr3_aa: CASSLEGYEAEAFF

v_call: TRBV30
j_call: TRBJ2-7
d_call: TRBD2
clone_size: .
cdr3_nt: TGTGCCTGGAGTGTACCCCTCCGTGTGCCGAGCATTCTCCGGACTAGCGGGAGTCAATACGAGCAGTACTTC
cdr3_aa: CAWSVPLRVPSILRTSGSQYEQYF

v_call: TRBV27
j_call: TRBJ2-3
d_call: TRBD1
clone_size: .
cdr3_nt: TGTGCCAGCAGTTTAATGGGACAGGGGGCTTTCACAGATACGCAGTATTTT
cdr3_aa: CASSLMGQGAFTDTQYF

v_call: TRBV10-1
j_call: TRBJ2-1
d_call: TRBD2
clone_size: .
cdr3_nt: TGCGCTCAGCATGGGGCGGGAGGGATTAGTGAGCAGTTCTTC
cdr3_aa: CAQHGAGGISEQFF

v_call: TRBV10-3
j_call: TRBJ2-7
d_call: .
clone_size: .
cdr3_nt: TGTGCCATCAGTGAGGGGGGCAGGGTCGACGAGCAGTACTTC
cdr3_aa: CAISEGGRVDEQYF

v_call: TRBV29-1
j_call: TRBJ2-3
d_call: TRBD1
clone_size: .
cdr3_nt: TGCAGCTTTCGAACGAGTCGGGACAGGGGCACAGATACGCAGTATTTT
cdr3_aa: CSFRTSRDRGTDTQYF

v_call: TRBV11-1
j_call: TRBJ2-7
d_call: TRBD2
clone_size: .
cdr3_nt: TGTGCCAGCAGCGGTGGGGGCAGCGGGAGTTTATACGAGCAGTACTTC
cdr3_aa: CASSGGGSGSLYEQYF

v_call: TRBV5-1
j_call: TRBJ1-2
d_call: TRBD1
clone_size: .
cdr3_nt: TGCGCCAGCAGCCTAGGGACAGGTGTAAACTATGGCTACACCTTC
cdr3_aa: CASSLGTGVNYGYTF

v_call: TRBV5-1
j_call: TRBJ2-7
d_call: .
clone_size: .
cdr3_nt: TGCGCCAGCAGCTTGGGAGGACCCTCGGGGGAGCAGTACTTC
cdr3_aa: CASSLGGPSGEQYF

v_call: TRBV10-3
j_call: TRBJ2-7
d_call: TRBD1
clone_size: once
cdr3_nt: TGTGCCATCAGTGGACAGGGAAGTGATGAGCAGTACTTC
cdr3_aa: CAISGQGSDEQYF

v_call: TRBV18
j_call: TRBJ1-1
d_call: .
clone_size: .
cdr3_nt: TGTGCCAGCTCACTAGGCACTGAAGCTTTCTTT
cdr3_aa: CASSLGTEAFF

v_call: TRBV19
j_call: TRBJ2-7
d_call: TRBD2
clone_size: .
cdr3_nt: TGTGCCAGCCGGACTCCCGATCTAGCGGGTGCCCCCCGGGACGAGCAGTACTTC
cdr3_aa: CASRTPDLAGAPRDEQYF

v_call: TRBV7-9
j_call: TRBJ2-1
d_call: TRBD1
clone_size: .
cdr3_nt: TGTGCCAGCAGAATGACAGGGTCTGAGCAGTTCTTC
cdr3_aa: CASRMTGSEQFF

v_call: TRBV6-5
j_call: TRBJ2-7
d_call: .
clone_size: few
cdr3_nt: TGTGCCAGCAGTTACTCAGGGCACTACGAGCAGTACTTC
cdr3_aa: CASSYSGHYEQYF

v_call: TRBV9
j_call: TRBJ1-4
d_call: .
clone_size: .
cdr3_nt: TGTGCCAGCAGCTTAGGGGGGTCTAATGAAAAACTGTTTTTT
cdr3_aa: CASSLGGSNEKLFF

v_call: TRBV7-2
j_call: TRBJ1-2
d_call: .
clone_size: .
cdr3_nt: TGTGCCAGCAGCTTAGAAGGCACCAACTATGGCTACACCTTC
cdr3_aa: CASSLEGTNYGYTF

v_call: TRBV7-2
j_call: TRBJ2-7
d_call: .
clone_size: .
cdr3_nt: TGTGCCAGCAGCGCCAGGGCCTTCACCTCCTACGAGCAGTACTTC
cdr3_aa: CASSARAFTSYEQYF

v_call: TRBV7-3
j_call: TRBJ2-3
d_call: TRBD2
clone_size: .
cdr3_nt: TGTGCCAGCAGCTTCGCGGGAGGGTCCACAGATACGCAGTATTTT
cdr3_aa: CASSFAGGSTDTQYF

v_call: TRBV7-8
j_call: TRBJ1-4
d_call: .
clone_size: .
cdr3_nt: TGTGCCAGCAGCTTATTTGGATTAGCAACTAATGAAAAACTGTTTTTT
cdr3_aa: CASSLFGLATNEKLFF

v_call: TRBV7-3
j_call: TRBJ2-2
d_call: .
clone_size: .
cdr3_nt: TGTGCCAGCAGCTCCGGCGGAAGGGAGCTGTTTTTT
cdr3_aa: CASSSGGRELFF

v_call: TRBV5-1
j_call: TRBJ1-3
d_call: .
clone_size: once
cdr3_nt: TGCGCCAGCAGCTTGGCTTCGGGTCCTGGAAACACCATATATTTT
cdr3_aa: CASSLASGPGNTIYF

v_call: TRBV27
j_call: TRBJ2-6
d_call: TRBD1
clone_size: .
cdr3_nt: TGTGCCAGCAGTTTATTCTGGGCCCGAGGACAGGGAGTAATTGGGGCCAACGTCCTGACTTTC
cdr3_aa: CASSLFWARGQGVIGANVLTF

v_call: TRBV25-1
j_call: TRBJ2-1
d_call: .
clone_size: .
cdr3_nt: TGTGCCAGCAGTGAATATGGGGCCACCCTCGGGCAGTTCTTC
cdr3_aa: CASSEYGATLGQFF

v_call: TRBV4-1
j_call: TRBJ2-2
d_call: TRBD2
clone_size: .
cdr3_nt: TGCGCCAGCAGCCCAAGGGGGACTAGCGGGAGTTTCTTCACCGGGGAGCTGTTTTTT
cdr3_aa: CASSPRGTSGSFFTGELFF

v_call: TRBV2
j_call: TRBJ2-7
d_call: .
clone_size: .
cdr3_nt: TGTGCCACCTCGGAGGCAGTTGGGCCCTACGAGCAGTACTTC
cdr3_aa: CATSEAVGPYEQYF

v_call: TRBV2
j_call: TRBJ2-7
d_call: TRBD2
clone_size: .
cdr3_nt: TGTGCCAGCAGTGTCGAGGGACTAAAAGGCGAGCAGTACTTC
cdr3_aa: CASSVEGLKGEQYF

v_call: TRBV2
j_call: TRBJ2-5
d_call: .
clone_size: once
cdr3_nt: TGTGCCAGCAGCTCAAGAGGGGCAGCACAAGAGACCCAGTACTTC
cdr3_aa: CASSSRGAAQETQYF

v_call: TRBV5-1
j_call: TRBJ2-1
d_call: TRBD2
clone_size: .
cdr3_nt: TGCGCCAGCAGCTCAACTCCACCTAGCGGGAACTCCTACAATGAGCAGTTCTTC
cdr3_aa: CASSSTPPSGNSYNEQFF

v_call: TRBV2
j_call: TRBJ1-2
d_call: .
clone_size: few
cdr3_nt: TGTGCCAGCAGTGAAGGCAGAAACTATGGCTACACCTTC
cdr3_aa: CASSEGRNYGYTF

v_call: TRBV7-2
j_call: TRBJ2-1
d_call: TRBD2
clone_size: .
cdr3_nt: TGTGCCAGCAGTCCGGGACTAGCGGCCTACAATGAGCAGTTCTTC
cdr3_aa: CASSPGLAAYNEQFF